One T cell receptor beta chain is described in this entry. Its cognate antigen is unknown. The junction differs from germline at one of its ends, possibly a read error. This sample is drawn from a study of cytomegalovirus exposure and HLA in healthy donors. Overall study results and limits: Near-uniform donor sequencing depth was presumed by presence/absence analyses. Trimming of TCR beta V- and J-genes showed a link, identified in a later analysis, to a missense DCLRE1C variant.

Looked up from germline, CDR1 is SSHAT and CDR2 is FNYEAQ (reference sequence). CDR3 length equals 14 residues. The PCR had 60 Vbeta and 13 Jbeta primers. Repertoires were generated with immunoSEQ multiplex PCR, while TCRdb's copy carries only in-frame clones and drops some. In the table there are around 90,000 clones, approximately 60% of which are singletons. Among the donors, all were healthy bone marrow donors. The chain recombines TRBV7-7 with TRBJ2-7, with D maybe TRBD1 (5 bases). The source of this sequence is a boy younger than 18 in good health and CMV-seropositive. The specimen was PBMCs. CDR3 coding DNA: TGTGCTAGCAGCTTAGAATTGGGGCGGTCCGAGCAGTACTTC. As protein: CASSLELGRSEQYF.